These 14 T cell receptor beta chains share one sample of origin, sequenced in a study of beta chain features in type 1 diabetes. TCRB transcripts that were expressed got sequenced, as all of the isolated RNA had been reverse transcribed. Repertoires were generated with immunoSEQ multiplex PCR, while TCRdb's copy carries only in-frame clones and drops some. The table shows 250,000 to 300,000 clones, with roughly 8% occurring only once. The sequenced material came from central memory CD4+ T cells from blood. These receptors were taken from a woman between 18 and 29 years old in good health.

The chain links TRBV6-5 to TRBJ2-5, with 9 bases aligning to TRBD1. The germline gives CDR1 MNHEY, CDR2 SVGAGI. V shed 6 bases and J 4 bases; nucleotides not matched to a gene: 6. The CDR3 has 14 residues. The CDR3 DNA reads TGTGCCAGCAGGACGGGACAGGGCACAGAGACCCAGTACTTC. It codes for CASRTGQGTETQYF.

This clone was seen a handful of times. The CDR3 spells CASSVAWATDTQYF. The DNA for the CDR3 is TGTGCCAGCAGCGTAGCTTGGGCGACAGATACGCAGTATTTT. The J gene is TRBJ2-3, the V gene TRBV9, with D unclear. CDR3 length: 14 amino acids. V was clipped by 0 bases and J by 3 bases, with 8 bases between them. Germline-derived CDR1 and CDR2 are SGDLS and YYNGEE.

There are a few counts of this clone. Within the sample, other DNA sequences also encode this same CDR3. This sequence joins TRBV5-1 and TRBJ2-3; no clear D. Trimming stripped 2 bases from V and 4 bases from J, with 8 bases between. CDR1 is SGHRS, CDR2 YFSETQ, per germline. CDR3 length equals 13 residues. The DNA of the CDR3 is TGCGCCAGCAGCTTCTCGGCAGCAGATACGCAGTATTTT. Translating gives CASSFSAADTQYF.

This clone was seen more than once but under ten times. The chain has TRBV4-3 and TRBJ2-3; D is ambiguous. The V gene's germline CDR1 is LGHNA and CDR2 YSLEER. V dropped 3 bases and J dropped 8 bases, with 12 bases sitting between them. CDR3 length equals 13 residues. This CDR3 is CASSQDRALTQYF. The CDR3 nucleotides read TGCGCCAGCAGCCAGGACCGCGCCCTTACGCAGTATTTT.

This rearrangement joins TRBV29-1 to TRBJ2-3, with a possible D match to TRBD1 (5 bases). The CDR3 sequence is 13 residues long. Germline CDR1 SQVTM, CDR2 ANQGSEA. The V gene lost 4 bases and the J gene lost 0 bases, with 8 bases spanning the gap. In DNA, the CDR3 is TGCAGCGTTGCCAGGGCCAGCACAGATACGCAGTATTTT. Residues: CSVARASTDTQYF.

This clone has more than one count but fewer than ten. V is TRBV7-3 and J is TRBJ1-1; D gene ambiguous. The V and J ends lost 1 base and 4 bases respectively, with 13 bases between them. CDR1 and CDR2 (germline): SGHTA, FQGTGA. The CDR3 covers 15 residues. CDR3 coding DNA: TGTGCCAGCAGCTTAAGGCCGGGAGGCGGCACTGAAGCTTTCTTT. It codes for CASSLRPGGGTEAFF.

This clone appeared a few times. This chain links TRBV14 with TRBJ2-1; D is unclear. The CDR3 consists of 17 residues. V was clipped by 0 bases and J by 3 bases, with 15 bases between them. Germline V gene sequence: CDR1 SGHDN, CDR2 FVKESK. The CDR3 bases are TGTGCCAGCAGCCAAGATCGTCGCGGAAGGTTCTACAATGAGCAGTTCTTC. It encodes CASSQDRRGRFYNEQFF.

The rearrangement uses TRBV7-9 and TRBJ2-2, with 7 positions matching TRBD2. The CDR3 runs to 15 residues. The V gene's germline CDR1 is SEHNR and CDR2 FQNEAQ (reference sequence). V gave up 2 bases and J gave up 5 bases; unmatched junction bases: 5. CDR3 amino acids: CASSLSSGITGELFF. In DNA, the CDR3 is TGTGCCAGCAGCTTATCAAGCGGGATTACCGGGGAGCTGTTTTTT.

The V and J genes are TRBV7-9 and TRBJ2-5; 7 nucleotides agree with TRBD2. The germline gives CDR1 SEHNR, CDR2 FQNEAQ (reference sequence). The CDR3 consists of 12 residues. V gave up 10 bases and J gave up 5 bases; unmatched junction bases: 7. CDR3 in DNA: TGTGCCATCGAGCAGGGAGGGGAGACCCAGTACTTC. Protein product: CAIEQGGETQYF.

This clone was counted only a few times. This chain uses TRBV18 with TRBJ2-5; TRBD2 agrees at 9 bases. The CDR3 has 15 amino acids. The germline CDR1 and CDR2 sequences are KGHSH and LQKENI. The J segment lost 7 bases and the V segment lost 5 bases, leaving 11 bases of the junction unmatched. DNA for the CDR3: TGTGCCAGCTCATACCGGACTAGCGACCATGGGACCCAGTACTTC. Translating gives CASSYRTSDHGTQYF.

This clone came up many times. The rearrangement joins TRBV6-1 to TRBJ1-2; no clear D. The CDR3 is made up of 13 amino acids. Germline-derived CDR1 and CDR2 are MNHNS and SASEGT. The V end lost 6 bases, the J end lost 4 bases, and 12 bases lay between the germline ends. CDR3 coding DNA: TGTGCCAGCAGCCCAGACGGAGCCTATGGCTACACCTTC. Amino acids: CASSPDGAYGYTF.

V usage is TRBV5-6 and J usage is TRBJ2-2; 9 bases are shared with TRBD2. V was pared by 3 bases and J by 3 bases, with 6 bases of the junction left unmatched. CDR3 length equals 16 residues. Looked up from germline, CDR1 is SGHDT and CDR2 is YYEEEE. The CDR3 DNA is TGTGCCAGCAGCTCACGACTAGCGGAGTACACCGGGGAGCTGTTTTTT. It yields the protein CASSSRLAEYTGELFF.

The chain couples TRBV18 to TRBJ2-7; 7 bases fit TRBD1. Germline trimming cut 6 bases from V and 3 bases from J; bases unmatched to any gene: 8. CDR1 and CDR2 from the germline V gene are KGHSH and LQKENI. The CDR3 sequence is 14 residues long. As DNA, the CDR3 is TGTGCCAGCTCCCTAACAGGGGAAGGCTACGAGCAGTACGTC. It is translated as CASSLTGEGYEQYV.

Only a few counts were recorded for this clone. Written as DNA, the CDR3 is TGTGCCAGCAGCCCACCGGGACAGGGTCTGTCGGGGGCCAACGTCCTGACTTTC. Its protein is CASSPPGQGLSGANVLTF. The rearrangement uses TRBV5-4 and TRBJ2-6, with 9 bases matching TRBD1. This CDR3 is 18 amino acids long. V was clipped by 4 bases and J by 4 bases; unmatched bases: 12. CDR1 and CDR2 from the germline V gene are SGHNT and YYREEE (reference sequence). The whole variable domain, filled in from reference TRBV5-4 and TRBJ2-6, reads ETGVTQSPTHLIKTRGQQVTLRCSSQSGHNTVSWYQQALGQGPQFIFQYYREEENGRGNFPPRFSGLQFPNYSSELNVNALELDDSALYLCASSPPGQGLSGANVLTFGAGSRLTVL.